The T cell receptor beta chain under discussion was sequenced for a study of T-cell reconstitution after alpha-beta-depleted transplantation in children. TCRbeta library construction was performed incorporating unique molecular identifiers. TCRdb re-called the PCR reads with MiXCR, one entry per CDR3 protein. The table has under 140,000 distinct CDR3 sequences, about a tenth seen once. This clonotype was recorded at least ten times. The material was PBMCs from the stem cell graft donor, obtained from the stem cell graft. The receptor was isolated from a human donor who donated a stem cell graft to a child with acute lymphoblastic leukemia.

The CDR3 DNA sequence: TGCGCCAGCAGCTTGAATTCCGGTAGCAATCAGCCCCAGCATTTT. It specifies CASSLNSGSNQPQHF. The chain employs TRBV5-1 and TRBJ1-5; D uncertain. V was trimmed by 1 base and J by 0 bases, leaving 8 bases between them. Germline V lookup: CDR1 SGHRS, CDR2 YFSETQ. There are 15 residues in the CDR3.